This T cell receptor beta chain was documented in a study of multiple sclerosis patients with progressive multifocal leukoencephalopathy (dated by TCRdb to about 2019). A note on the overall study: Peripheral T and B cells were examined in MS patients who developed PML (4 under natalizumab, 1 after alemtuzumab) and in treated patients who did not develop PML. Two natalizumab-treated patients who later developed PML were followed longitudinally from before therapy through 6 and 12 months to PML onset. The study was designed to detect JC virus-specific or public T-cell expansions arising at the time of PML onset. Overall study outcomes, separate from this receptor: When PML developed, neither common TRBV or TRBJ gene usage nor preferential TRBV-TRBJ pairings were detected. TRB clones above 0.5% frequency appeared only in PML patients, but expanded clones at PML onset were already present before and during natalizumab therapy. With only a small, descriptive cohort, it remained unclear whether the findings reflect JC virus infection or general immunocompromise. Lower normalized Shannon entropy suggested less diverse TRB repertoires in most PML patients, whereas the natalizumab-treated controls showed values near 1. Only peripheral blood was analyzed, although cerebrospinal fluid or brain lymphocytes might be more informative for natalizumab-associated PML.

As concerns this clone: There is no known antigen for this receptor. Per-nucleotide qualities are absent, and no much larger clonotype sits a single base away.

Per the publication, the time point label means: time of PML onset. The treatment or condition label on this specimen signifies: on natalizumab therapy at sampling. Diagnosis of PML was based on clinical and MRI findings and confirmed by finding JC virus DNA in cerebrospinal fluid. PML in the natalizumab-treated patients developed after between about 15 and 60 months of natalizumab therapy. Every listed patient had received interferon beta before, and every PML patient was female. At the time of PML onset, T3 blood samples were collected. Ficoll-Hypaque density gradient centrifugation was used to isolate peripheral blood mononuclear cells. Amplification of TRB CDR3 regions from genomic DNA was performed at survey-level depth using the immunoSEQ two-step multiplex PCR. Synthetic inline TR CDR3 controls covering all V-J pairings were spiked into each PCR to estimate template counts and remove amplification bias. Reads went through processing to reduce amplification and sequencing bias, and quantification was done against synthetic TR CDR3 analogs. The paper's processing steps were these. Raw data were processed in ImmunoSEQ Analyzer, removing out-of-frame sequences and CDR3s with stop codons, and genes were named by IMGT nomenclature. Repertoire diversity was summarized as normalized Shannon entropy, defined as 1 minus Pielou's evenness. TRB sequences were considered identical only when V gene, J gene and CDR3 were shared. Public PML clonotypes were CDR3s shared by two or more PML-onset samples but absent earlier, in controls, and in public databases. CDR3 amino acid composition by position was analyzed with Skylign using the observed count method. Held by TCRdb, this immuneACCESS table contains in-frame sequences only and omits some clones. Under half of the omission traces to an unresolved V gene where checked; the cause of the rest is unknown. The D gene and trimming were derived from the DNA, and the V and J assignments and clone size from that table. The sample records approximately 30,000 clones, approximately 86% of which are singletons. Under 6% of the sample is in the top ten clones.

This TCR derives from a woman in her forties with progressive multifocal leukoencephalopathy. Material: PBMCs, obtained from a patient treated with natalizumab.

The CDR3: CASSEETRNQPQHF. Read as DNA, the sequence is TGTGCCAGCAGTGAAGAGACACGCAATCAGCCCCAGCATTTT. Here the chain combines TRBV2 and TRBJ1-5; no confident D gene assignment can be made. CDR3 length: 14 amino acids, cysteine to phenylalanine. Left in the record is the CDR3 DNA by itself, 42 bases read in frame from the first base. V is pared back by 1 base and J by 2 bases, with 6 bases lying between the germline termini. Looking up the germline V gene yields CDR1 SNHLY and CDR2 FYNNEI. The full variable domain, completed from the reference TRBV2 and TRBJ1-5 proteins outside the CDR3, reads EPEVTQTPSHQVTQMGQEVILRCVPISNHLYFYWYRQILGQKVEFLVSFYNNEISEKSEIFDDQFSVERPDGSNFTLKIRSTKLEDSAMYFCASSEETRNQPQHFGDGTRLSIL.